Each of the 32 T cell receptor beta chains below was sequenced from the same sample in a study of early T cells in non-severe SARS-CoV-2 infection. TCRdb recomputed calls from the 5' RACE reads with MiXCR, one row per CDR3 protein. The sample carries about 60,000 distinct CDR3 sequences, about 10% recorded once. The sample consisted of whole blood, taken at baseline. These receptors originate from an adult who was a healthcare worker with PCR-confirmed SARS-CoV-2 infection or an uninfected control (not recorded which).

This clonotype was recorded a few times. The V call is TRBV19, the J call TRBJ1-2; D ambiguous. V shed 6 bases and J shed 5 bases, with 13 bases lying between them. The CDR3 has 13 amino acids. Per germline, CDR1 LNHDA and CDR2 SQIVND (reference sequence). CDR3 residues: CASRRESFYGYTF. CDR3 coding DNA: TGTGCCAGTAGAAGGGAGTCTTTTTATGGCTACACCTTC. Full variable domain (outside the CDR3, taken from reference TRBV19 and TRBJ1-2): DGGITQSPKYLFRKEGQNVTLSCEQNLNHDAMYWYRQDPGQGLRLIYYSQIVNDFQKGDIAEGYSVSREKKESFPLTVTSAQKNPTAFYLCASRRESFYGYTFGSGTRLTVV.

The CDR3 nucleotides are TGTGCCAGCAGGCTTACAGGGCTAGATACGCAGTATTTT. Residues: CASRLTGLDTQYF. The chain combines TRBV27 with TRBJ2-3; maybe TRBD1 (6 bases). Germline CDR1 reads MNHEY; CDR2 reads SMNVEV (reference sequence). CDR3 length equals 13 residues. Trimming took off 6 bases at V and 5 bases at J, with 12 bases between the two ends.

A few counts support this clonotype. In DNA, the CDR3 is TGCGCCAGCAGCCACACCGGGACAGGCGGAGAGACCCAGTACTTC. This translates into CASSHTGTGGETQYF. The gene calls are TRBV4-3 and TRBJ2-5; 8 bases are shared with TRBD1. CDR3 size: 15 residues. Germline-derived CDR1 and CDR2 are LGHNA and YSLEER. Trimming removed 3 bases from V and 4 bases from J; junction bases left unmatched: 7.

This clonotype was detected only a few times. The chain uses TRBV27 and TRBJ2-7, with D perhaps matching TRBD1 (6 bases). The V gene lost 3 bases and the J gene lost 0 bases, with 9 bases spanning the gap. The CDR3 totals 14 residues. Germline V gives CDR1 MNHEY, CDR2 SMNVEV (reference sequence). CDR3 DNA: TGTGCCAGCAGTTTTCAGGGGTCCTCCTACGAGCAGTACTTC. Protein sequence: CASSFQGSSYEQYF.

V usage is TRBV2 and J usage is TRBJ2-3; D unclear. Germline V gene sequence: CDR1 SNHLY, CDR2 FYNNEI. The CDR3 sequence is 11 residues long. V was trimmed by 5 bases and J by 5 bases, leaving 5 bases between them. The CDR3 here is CASSLEDTQYF. The DNA of the CDR3 is TGTGCCAGCAGTTTAGAAGATACGCAGTATTTT.

This clonotype was detected ten times or more. V gene TRBV20-1 combines with J gene TRBJ2-2; TRBD2 matches at 8 bases. The germline V gene encodes CDR1 DFQATT and CDR2 SNEGSKA (reference sequence). There are 14 residues in the CDR3. The junction had 8 bases not matched to a gene; V was cut back by 4 bases and J by 7 bases. CDR3 sequence (DNA): TGCAGTGCTAAAGTACGGCGGGGGGTCGGGGAGCTGTTTTTT. It translates to CSAKVRRGVGELFF.

J is TRBJ1-2 and V is TRBV12-3 or TRBV12-4; the D gene is possibly TRBD1 (5 bases). The V end was cut by 6 bases, the J end by 4 bases, with 18 bases between. The CDR3 runs 15 residues. CDR3 nucleotide sequence: TGTGCCAGCAGGAGGGATTCGGGGGTATTCTATGGCTACACCTTC. Protein: CASRRDSGVFYGYTF.

This chain links TRBV12-3 or TRBV12-4 with TRBJ2-7; 8 bases line up with TRBD1. Trimming cost V 6 bases and J 4 bases; bases outside gene matches: 11. The CDR3 is made up of 15 amino acids. CDR3: CASSNPGQGLYEQYF. CDR3 nucleotide sequence: TGTGCCAGCAGCAACCCCGGACAGGGTTTGTACGAGCAGTACTTC.

This clonotype was detected ten times or more. The chain uses TRBV10-3 and TRBJ1-1; D ambiguous. The V gene lost 2 bases and the J gene lost 1 base, with 5 bases spanning the gap. Looked up from germline, CDR1 is ENHRY and CDR2 is SYGVKD. The CDR3 has 13 residues. The CDR3 nucleotides are TGTGCCATCAGTGAGCTTACGAACACTGAAGCTTTCTTT. Translated, it gives CAISELTNTEAFF.

The sample holds a few counts of this clonotype. Here the CDR3 reads CASRRVPPDTQYF. The CDR3 region has the DNA TGCGCCAGCAGGCGGGTCCCCCCTGATACGCAGTATTTT. The V call is TRBV10-2, the J call TRBJ2-3; D perhaps matches TRBD2 (5 bases). CDR1 and CDR2 from the germline V gene are WSHSY and SAAADI. The V and J ends lost 6 bases and 6 bases respectively, with 13 bases between them. The CDR3 extends over 13 amino acids.

The chain links TRBV5-1 to TRBJ2-3; 9 bases match TRBD1. V shed 5 bases, J shed 3 bases, and the junction held 4 bases outside the gene matches. This CDR3 region has 14 residues. CDR1 is SGHRS and CDR2 is YFSETQ in the germline V gene. The CDR3 sequence is CASRGDRATDTQYF. For the CDR3, the DNA is TGCGCCAGCAGAGGGGACAGGGCGACAGATACGCAGTATTTT.

V is TRBV20-1 and J is TRBJ2-7; 11 nucleotides line up with TRBD2. The CDR3 sequence is 15 residues long. Germline V gives CDR1 DFQATT, CDR2 SNEGSKA (reference sequence). V was clipped by 2 bases and J by 2 bases; unmatched bases: 5. CDR3 bases: TGCAGTGCTAGATCCCTAGCGGGGGGCCCCTACGAGCAGTACTTC. It specifies CSARSLAGGPYEQYF.

This clonotype was seen ten or more times. This chain connects TRBV2 to TRBJ2-3; D call uncertain. The CDR3 contains 15 residues. V was clipped by 5 bases and J by 4 bases, with 16 bases between them. Per germline, CDR1 SNHLY and CDR2 FYNNEI. The CDR3 sequence: CASSSSTARADTQYF. The CDR3 bases are TGTGCCAGCAGTTCGAGTACTGCACGGGCAGATACGCAGTATTTT.

The chain recombines TRBV30 with TRBJ2-3; 7 bases are shared with TRBD2. Germline values: CDR1 GTSNPN, CDR2 SVGIG (reference sequence). Trimming cost V 4 bases and J 4 bases; bases outside gene matches: 8. This CDR3 contains 14 residues. CDR3 coding DNA: TGTGCCTGGACTCAACCGGGGGGAGCAGATACGCAGTATTTT. Amino acid sequence: CAWTQPGGADTQYF.

The chain is built from TRBV5-1 and TRBJ2-2, with D unclear. CDR1 and CDR2 from the germline V gene are SGHRS and YFSETQ. V lost 9 bases and J 1 base, leaving 13 bases between the germline ends. There are 14 residues in the CDR3. The CDR3 nucleotides read TGCGCCACCGCTGGGCGACAGAACACCGGGGAGCTGTTTTTT. The encoded protein is CATAGRQNTGELFF.

The chain uses TRBV12-3 or TRBV12-4 and TRBJ1-2; 7 bases are a match to TRBD1. Trimming at V came to 5 bases and at J to 2 bases, leaving 8 bases not matched to a gene. The CDR3 runs 15 residues. CDR3 residues: CASSPGGGGNYGYTF. DNA for the CDR3: TGTGCCAGCAGTCCCGGTGGAGGGGGCAACTATGGCTACACCTTC.

In nucleotides, the CDR3 is TGCAGCGTTGTCATAAGGCGGGGGACAGATACGCAGTATTTT. The encoded protein is CSVVIRRGTDTQYF. The V call is TRBV29-1, the J call TRBJ2-3; the match to TRBD2 covers 7 bases. Trimming cost V 4 bases and J 3 bases; bases outside gene matches: 7. The CDR3 spans 14 residues. Germline CDR1 is SQVTM and CDR2 is ANQGSEA.

This clonotype was picked up a small number of times. The rearrangement uses TRBV3-1 and TRBJ1-1, with D perhaps matching TRBD1 (6 bases). V lost 1 base and J 4 bases, leaving 7 bases between the germline ends. The CDR3 covers 13 residues. Germline V gene sequence: CDR1 LGHDT, CDR2 YNNKEL (reference sequence). CDR3 coding DNA: TGTGCCAGCAGCCAAGTAGGGGGCACTGAAGCTTTCTTT. It translates to CASSQVGGTEAFF.

The rearrangement uses TRBV20-1 and TRBJ2-1; D is perhaps TRBD2 (6 bases). V lost 7 bases and J 4 bases, leaving 11 bases between the germline ends. CDR1 and CDR2 from the germline V gene are DFQATT and SNEGSKA (reference sequence). The CDR3 loop spans 12 amino acids. The CDR3, as DNA: TGCAGTGGGCTAGCGCGGTACAATGAGCAGTTCTTC. Its translation: CSGLARYNEQFF.

This clonotype was seen a few times. The chain has TRBV6-4 and TRBJ2-1, with D possibly being TRBD2 (7 bases). Trimming removed 0 bases at V and 8 bases at J, with 14 bases between. Germline V CDR1 and CDR2: MRHNA, SNTAGT. This CDR3 has 15 amino acids. CDR3 loop: CASSDSRGGLDEQFF. The CDR3 nucleotides are TGTGCCAGCAGTGACTCGAGGGGGGGCCTCGATGAGCAGTTCTTC.

This clonotype came up a few times. The rearrangement links TRBV18 to TRBJ2-5; D possibly corresponds to TRBD1 (6 bases). Germline V gene data show CDR1 as KGHSH and CDR2 as LQKENI. Deletions cut 3 bases from V and 2 bases from J, with 10 bases between. There are 14 residues in the CDR3. CDR3 in amino acids: CASSPRQAQETQYF. DNA of the CDR3: TGTGCCAGCTCACCGAGACAGGCTCAAGAGACCCAGTACTTC. The complete variable domain, with remaining parts taken from reference TRBV18 and TRBJ2-5, reads NAGVMQNPRHLVRRRGQEARLRCSPMKGHSHVYWYRQLPEEGLKFMVYLQKENIIDESGMPKERFSAEFPKEGPSILRIQQVVRGDSAAYFCASSPRQAQETQYFGPGTRLLVL.

This clonotype was seen a handful of times. The chain combines TRBV11-2 with TRBJ1-6; D is uncertain. Germline CDR1 and CDR2: SGHAT and FQNNGV. Trimming shortened V by 2 bases and J by 7 bases, and 9 bases separated the two germline ends. The CDR3 spans 14 residues. CDR3 loop: CASSLSGHNSPLHF. CDR3 nucleotide sequence: TGTGCCAGCAGCTTATCTGGGCACAATTCACCCCTCCACTTT.

This clonotype was picked up a small number of times. This sequence joins TRBV7-2 and TRBJ2-3; D may match TRBD1 or TRBD2 (5 bases each). Germline loops: CDR1 SGHTA, CDR2 FQGNSA. The CDR3 totals 16 residues. Trimming removed 3 bases from V and 2 bases from J, with 15 bases in between. The CDR3 bases are TGTGCCAGCAGCTTCGGGCCCCGGGGACCCACAGATACGCAGTATTTT. Its protein product is CASSFGPRGPTDTQYF.

This clonotype was seen many times. The V call is TRBV7-8, the J call TRBJ1-1; a possible D gene is TRBD1 (5 bases). Germline CDR1 SGHVS, CDR2 FQNEAQ. Trimming shortened V by 2 bases and J by 0 bases, and 10 bases separated the two germline ends. The CDR3 spans 15 residues. The CDR3 DNA sequence: TGTGCCAGCAGCTTATTTGAGGGGATGAACACTGAAGCTTTCTTT. It encodes CASSLFEGMNTEAFF.

The DNA for the CDR3 is TGTGCTAGTGGTTTGGTACTCGGGGGGCGCGGCTACGAGCAGTACTTC. It codes for CASGLVLGGRGYEQYF. The rearrangement uses TRBV12-5 and TRBJ2-7; possibly TRBD2 for D (7 bases). V was pared by 0 bases and J by 3 bases, with 15 bases between. There are 16 residues in the CDR3. Germline V gene sequence: CDR1 LGHNT, CDR2 FRNRAP. Looking up the rest from reference TRBV12-5 and TRBJ2-7 gives the full variable domain: DARVTQTPRHKVTEMGQEVTMRCQPILGHNTVFWYRQTMMQGLELLAYFRNRAPLDDSGMPKDRFSAEMPDATLATLKIQPSEPRDSAVYFCASGLVLGGRGYEQYFGPGTRLTVT.

This clonotype was found a few times. The chain combines TRBV30 with TRBJ2-7, with TRBD2 matching over 9 bases. Germline V CDR1 and CDR2: GTSNPN, SVGIG (reference sequence). This CDR3 is built from 14 residues. V lost 4 bases and J lost 2; bases outside the gene matches: 6. The DNA of the CDR3 is TGTGCCTGGACGGGGGCTAGCGGGACCTACGAGCAGTACTTC. Translation gives CAWTGASGTYEQYF. Full variable domain (remainder filled in from reference TRBV30 and TRBJ2-7): SQTIHQWPATLVQPVGSPLSLECTVEGTSNPNLYWYRQAAGRGLQLLFYSVGIGQISSEVPQNLSASRPQDRQFILSSKKLLLSDSGFYLCAWTGASGTYEQYFGPGTRLTVT.

This clonotype showed up just a few times. V is TRBV2 and J is TRBJ2-1, with D unresolved. Per germline, CDR1 SNHLY and CDR2 FYNNEI. This CDR3 comprises 14 residues. Deletions cut 7 bases from V and 4 bases from J, with 14 bases between. CDR3 amino acids: CASKPPTLYNEQFF. CDR3 bases: TGTGCCAGCAAACCCCCCACATTATACAATGAGCAGTTCTTC.

This clonotype showed up just a few times. The chain joins TRBV10-2 to TRBJ2-2; D possibly matches TRBD1 or TRBD2 (5 bases each). CDR1 is WSHSY, CDR2 SAAADI, per germline. The length of the CDR3 is 16 residues. Trimming cost V 9 bases and J 0 bases, with 17 bases left between them. CDR3 amino acids: CASVGSGTPNTGELFF. CDR3 DNA: TGCGCCAGTGTGGGATCCGGGACCCCGAACACCGGGGAGCTGTTTTTT.

The rearrangement joins TRBV15 to TRBJ2-5, with D possibly called TRBD1 or TRBD2 (6 bases each). This CDR3 has 15 amino acids. Germline CDR1 is LNHNV and CDR2 is YYDKDF (reference sequence). Trimming removed 4 bases from V and 7 bases from J, with 19 bases in between. The DNA of the CDR3 is TGTGCCACCAGCACCGGGACTCAGGGGCTTGGGACCCAGTACTTC. Translation: CATSTGTQGLGTQYF.

This chain joins TRBV3-1 and TRBJ1-2; D gene ambiguous. The CDR3 extends over 12 amino acids. CDR1 and CDR2 from the germline V gene are LGHDT and YNNKEL (reference sequence). V lost 0 bases and J lost 6, with 5 bases in between. CDR3 sequence (DNA): TGTGCCAGCAGCCAAGAGAAGAATGGCTACACCTTC. It is translated as CASSQEKNGYTF. The full variable domain, its missing parts supplied by reference TRBV3-1 and TRBJ1-2, is DTAVSQTPKYLVTQMGNDKSIKCEQNLGHDTMYWYKQDSKKFLKIMFSYNNKELIINETVPNRFSPKSPDKAHLNLHINSLELGDSAVYFCASSQEKNGYTFGSGTRLTVV.

The chain links TRBV9 to TRBJ2-7; D is tentatively TRBD1 or TRBD2 (5 bases each). The CDR3 covers 15 residues. V was trimmed by 3 bases and J by 0 bases, leaving 13 bases between them. Germline V CDR1 and CDR2: SGDLS, YYNGEE. CDR3 sequence: CASSAGGTGSYEQYF. In DNA, the CDR3 is TGTGCCAGCAGCGCTGGAGGTACAGGCTCCTACGAGCAGTACTTC.

The sample holds a few counts of this clonotype. This chain joins TRBV7-2 and TRBJ2-1; 10 bases agree with TRBD2. V shed 6 bases, J shed 1 base, and the junction held 3 bases outside the gene matches. Germline V gives CDR1 SGHTA, CDR2 FQGNSA. This CDR3 spans 15 amino acids. The CDR3 protein is CASRLSGGSYNEQFF. The CDR3 DNA sequence: TGTGCCAGCAGACTTAGCGGGGGGTCCTACAATGAGCAGTTCTTC.